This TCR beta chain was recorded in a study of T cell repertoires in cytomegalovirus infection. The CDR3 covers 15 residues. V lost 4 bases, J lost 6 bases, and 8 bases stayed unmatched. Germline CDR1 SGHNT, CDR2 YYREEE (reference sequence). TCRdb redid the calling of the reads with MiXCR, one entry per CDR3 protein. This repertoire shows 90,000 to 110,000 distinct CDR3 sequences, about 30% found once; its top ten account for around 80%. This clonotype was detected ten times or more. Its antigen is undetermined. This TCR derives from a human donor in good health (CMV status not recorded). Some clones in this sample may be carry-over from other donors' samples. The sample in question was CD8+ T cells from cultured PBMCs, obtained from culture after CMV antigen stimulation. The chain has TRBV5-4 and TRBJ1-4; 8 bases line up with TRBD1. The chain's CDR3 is CASSLRTGSYEKLFF. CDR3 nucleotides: TGTGCCAGCAGCCTACGGACAGGGAGTTATGAAAAACTGTTTTTT.